The clone carrying this T cell receptor (beta chain) has more than one count but fewer than ten. No antigen is known for it. PCR primers comprised 60 Vbeta and 13 Jbeta primers. Libraries were prepared by immunoSEQ multiplex PCR; TCRdb keeps only in-frame clonotypes and omits some of them. The data hold 150,000 or so clones, with 79% observed a single time. These data originate in a study of cytomegalovirus exposure and HLA in healthy donors. Study-level results: Later, an analysis showed that TCR beta chains associated with HLA were more clonally expanded than others that were equally common.

Nominally healthy donors provided the samples, though records likely missed some immune exposures. Germline V gene sequence: CDR1 DFQATT, CDR2 SNEGSKA (reference sequence). This CDR3 has 10 residues. Trimming took off 6 bases at V and 8 bases at J, with 10 bases between the two ends. Sequencing was carried out using PBMCs. This sequence was found in a middle-aged woman in good health and CMV-seropositive. V usage is TRBV20-1 and J usage is TRBJ1-2; possible D gene TRBD1, 5 bases. In nucleotides, the CDR3 is TGCAGTGCAGCTCAGGGAGGCTACACCTTC. Translation gives CSAAQGGYTF.